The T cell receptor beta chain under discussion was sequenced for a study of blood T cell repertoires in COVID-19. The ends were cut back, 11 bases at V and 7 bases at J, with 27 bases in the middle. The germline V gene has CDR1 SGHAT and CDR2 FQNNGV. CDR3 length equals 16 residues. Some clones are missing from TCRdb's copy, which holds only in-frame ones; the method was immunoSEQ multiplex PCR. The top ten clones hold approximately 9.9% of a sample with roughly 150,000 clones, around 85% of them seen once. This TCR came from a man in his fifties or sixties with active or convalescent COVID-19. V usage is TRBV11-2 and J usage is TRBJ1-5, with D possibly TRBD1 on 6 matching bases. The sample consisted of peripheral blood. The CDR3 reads CAGSLTAGASRQPQHF. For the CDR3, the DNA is TGTGCCGGGTCCCTAACGGCAGGGGCCAGCAGGCAGCCCCAGCATTTT.